Below, 15 T cell receptor beta chains from the same sample are listed, as sequenced in a study of blood T cell repertoires in COVID-19. The table came from immunoSEQ multiplex PCR; TCRdb's copy has only in-frame clones and leaves some out. The sample carries around 49,000 clones, over 90% recorded once. Sequencing input: peripheral blood. The receptor source for this set is a man in his 60s with COVID-19, enrolled during active disease.

Only one count was recorded for this clone. The chain couples TRBV19 to TRBJ2-1, with 8 bases aligning to TRBD2. The CDR3 consists of 15 residues. Germline lookup yields CDR1 LNHDA and CDR2 SQIVND (reference sequence). Trimming took 2 bases from V and 3 from J; bases not matched to a gene: 3. The CDR3 DNA reads TGTGCCAGTAGTATATCGGGGGGGGTCTACAATGAGCAGTTCTTC. Its protein is CASSISGGVYNEQFF.

J is TRBJ1-5 and V is TRBV4-1; 8 bases fit TRBD1. CDR1 is MGHRA, CDR2 YSYEKL, per germline. The CDR3 runs to 16 residues. V shed 0 bases, J shed 7 bases, and the junction held 8 bases outside the gene matches. CDR3 sequence: CASSQDQTGGHQPQHF. The CDR3, as DNA: TGCGCCAGCAGCCAAGATCAAACAGGGGGTCACCAGCCCCAGCATTTT.

This chain joins TRBV30 and TRBJ1-5; D might be TRBD1 (5 bases). The CDR3 sequence is 14 residues long. CDR1 is GTSNPN, CDR2 SVGIG, per germline (reference sequence). V lost 2 bases to trimming and J lost 5 bases, with 13 bases between them. Here the CDR3 reads CAWSPGLGHQPQHF. CDR3 in DNA: TGTGCCTGGAGTCCGGGACTAGGGCATCAGCCCCAGCATTTT.

The J gene is TRBJ1-1, the V gene TRBV25-1, with 8 bases identical to TRBD1. Trimming removed 1 base from V and 0 bases from J; junction bases left unmatched: 7. CDR3 length: 17 residues. From germline, CDR1 is MGHDK and CDR2 SYGVNS. CDR3 sequence reads: CASSELGTGPLNTEAFF. CDR3 sequence (DNA): TGTGCCAGCAGTGAATTAGGGACAGGACCACTGAACACTGAAGCTTTCTTT. The variable domain in full, completed from reference TRBV25-1 and TRBJ1-1, reads EADIYQTPRYLVIGTGKKITLECSQTMGHDKMYWYQQDPGMELHLIHYSYGVNSTEKGDLSSESTVSRIRTEHFPLTLESARPSHTSQYLCASSELGTGPLNTEAFFGQGTRLTVV.

This chain links TRBV5-4 with TRBJ2-2; 7 nucleotides align to TRBD1. CDR1 is SGHNT, CDR2 YYREEE, per germline (reference sequence). This CDR3 region has 15 residues. The ends lost 5 bases at V and 0 bases at J; junction bases unmatched: 4. CDR3: CASSRDSPNTGELFF. The CDR3 DNA follows: TGTGCCAGCAGTCGGGACAGTCCGAACACCGGGGAGCTGTTTTTT.

CDR3 region: CASSLYSTQETQYF. The CDR3 nucleotides read TGTGCCAGCAGCTTGTATAGTACCCAAGAGACCCAGTACTTC. The chain combines TRBV5-5 with TRBJ2-5, with unresolved D. The length of the CDR3 is 14 residues. From germline, CDR1 is SGHKS and CDR2 YYEKEE (reference sequence). Trimming took off 1 base at V and 1 base at J, with 8 bases between the two ends.

The J gene is TRBJ1-2, the V gene TRBV5-1; the match to TRBD1 covers 8 bases. Germline loops: CDR1 SGHRS, CDR2 YFSETQ. Unmatched junction bases numbered 6, after V lost 4 bases and J lost 4 bases. CDR3 size: 14 residues. The CDR3 DNA follows: TGCGCCAGCAGCCTTATTGGACAGGGCTATGGCTACACCTTC. Residues: CASSLIGQGYGYTF. Full variable domain (rest looked up from reference TRBV5-1 and TRBJ1-2): KAGVTQTPRYLIKTRGQQVTLSCSPISGHRSVSWYQQTPGQGLQFLFEYFSETQRNKGNFPGRFSGRQFSNSRSEMNVSTLELGDSALYLCASSLIGQGYGYTFGSGTRLTVV.

This clone was counted a single time. The V gene is TRBV7-9, the J gene TRBJ1-6; weak D call: TRBD1 (5 bases). The V gene's germline CDR1 is SEHNR and CDR2 FQNEAQ (reference sequence). Trimming pared 5 bases from V and 10 bases from J, leaving 15 bases between. CDR3 length: 14 amino acids. As DNA, the CDR3 is TGTGCCAGCAGCCGCAAGGGGATGGACTCACCCCTCCACTTT. It is translated as CASSRKGMDSPLHF.

The chain recombines TRBV7-2 with TRBJ1-2, with D possibly TRBD1 on 5 matching bases. V dropped 1 base and J dropped 4 bases, with 10 bases sitting between them. Germline CDR1 reads SGHTA; CDR2 reads FQGNSA. CDR3 length: 14 amino acids. This CDR3 is CASSLDQGRYGYTF. In nucleotides, the CDR3 is TGTGCCAGCAGCTTAGACCAGGGTCGCTATGGCTACACCTTC.

The V gene is TRBV27, the J gene TRBJ1-2; weak D call: TRBD1 (5 bases). The CDR3 has 14 residues. Germline V gene lookup returns CDR1 MNHEY and CDR2 SMNVEV (reference sequence). Deletions cut 8 bases from V and 3 bases from J, with 16 bases between. CDR3 protein: CASGQRGGDYGYTF. Written as DNA, the CDR3 is TGTGCCAGCGGCCAGCGGGGCGGGGACTATGGCTACACCTTC.

V is TRBV2 and J is TRBJ1-5, with D perhaps matching TRBD1 (6 bases). In germline, CDR1 is SNHLY, CDR2 FYNNEI. The CDR3 is made up of 17 amino acids. V lost 7 bases and J lost 2, with 21 bases in between. The CDR3 sequence: CASTANVGRGGNQPQHF. Here the CDR3 DNA reads TGTGCCAGCACCGCAAATGTGGGCAGGGGAGGCAATCAGCCCCAGCATTTT.

This clone came up once. The gene calls are TRBV5-1 and TRBJ2-3; D gene unclear. The CDR3 has 15 amino acids. Trimming removed 0 bases from V and 0 bases from J, with 8 bases in between. The germline gives CDR1 SGHRS, CDR2 YFSETQ. The CDR3 bases are TGCGCCAGCAGCTTGGGACACCCGAGCACAGATACGCAGTATTTT. Residues: CASSLGHPSTDTQYF.

The genes are TRBV7-6 and TRBJ2-7; D not resolved. Germline V gene lookup returns CDR1 SGHVS and CDR2 FNYEAQ. This CDR3 spans 15 amino acids. Trimming stripped 5 bases from V and 4 bases from J, with 18 bases between. The CDR3 nucleotides read TGTGCCAGCAGCCCGTCTCCCGCCACGGTTTACGAGCAGTACTTC. This gives the protein CASSPSPATVYEQYF.

This sequence joins TRBV10-1 and TRBJ1-2; no reliable D call. Trimming shortened V by 3 bases and J by 2 bases, and 7 bases separated the two germline ends. The germline V gene has CDR1 WNHNN and CDR2 SYGVQD (reference sequence). CDR3 length: 13 amino acids. The CDR3 is CASSEHHNYGYTF. DNA of the CDR3: TGCGCCAGCAGTGAACATCACAACTATGGCTACACCTTC.

V is TRBV19 and J is TRBJ1-2; D not certain. Trimming stripped 3 bases from V and 5 bases from J, with 13 bases between. CDR1 and CDR2 from the germline V gene are LNHDA and SQIVND (reference sequence). CDR3 length equals 14 residues. The CDR3: CASSMGPGQYGYTF. In DNA, the CDR3 is TGTGCCAGTAGTATGGGCCCTGGCCAGTATGGCTACACCTTC.